This entry lists 19 T cell receptor beta chains sequenced from one sample in a study of T cells in Graves' hyperthyroidism and ophthalmopathy. RNA transcripts gave rise to amplified TCR beta CDR3 regions. Primed by the HTBI set, a first-round RT-PCR was run on the TCR CDR3. MiXCR was run by TCRdb on the multiplex PCR reads, yielding one entry per CDR3 protein. The table shows some 180,000 distinct CDR3 sequences, with around 17% occurring only once. The sequencing input was blood. The receptors stem from a woman aged 50 to 65 with Graves' hyperthyroidism.

This clonotype was counted many times. The DNA for the CDR3 is TGTGCCAGCAGTTTGGGGATCGGCAATCAGCCCCAGCATTTT. The encoded protein is CASSLGIGNQPQHF. The chain employs TRBV28 and TRBJ1-5; D remains unclear. The V gene lost 3 bases and the J gene lost 2 bases, with 8 bases spanning the gap. The CDR3 sequence is 14 residues long. The germline gives CDR1 MDHEN, CDR2 SYDVKM.

The table lists this clonotype with a few counts. This chain links TRBV5-1 with TRBJ1-4; 7 bases are a match to TRBD1. The CDR3 extends over 17 amino acids. V shed 2 bases and J 0 bases; nucleotides not matched to a gene: 7. Looked up from germline, CDR1 is SGHRS and CDR2 is YFSETQ. The chain's CDR3 is CASSFDPGGATNEKLFF. The CDR3 region has the DNA TGCGCCAGCAGCTTTGACCCAGGGGGTGCAACTAATGAAAAACTGTTTTTT. Full variable domain (rest looked up from reference TRBV5-1 and TRBJ1-4): KAGVTQTPRYLIKTRGQQVTLSCSPISGHRSVSWYQQTPGQGLQFLFEYFSETQRNKGNFPGRFSGRQFSNSRSEMNVSTLELGDSALYLCASSFDPGGATNEKLFFGSGTQLSVL.

This clonotype appeared many times. The rearrangement links TRBV7-9 to TRBJ1-1; D gene ambiguous. Trimming removed 1 base at V and 4 bases at J, with 10 bases between. The germline V gene has CDR1 SEHNR and CDR2 FQNEAQ (reference sequence). This CDR3 has 14 amino acids. CDR3 amino acids: CASSLEQLATEAFF. CDR3 sequence (DNA): TGTGCCAGCAGCTTAGAACAGTTGGCCACTGAAGCTTTCTTT.

This clonotype was counted ten times or more. V gene TRBV5-1 combines with J gene TRBJ2-7; no reliable D call. Deletions cut 0 bases from V and 2 bases from J, with 15 bases between. The CDR3 spans 16 residues. Germline loops: CDR1 SGHRS, CDR2 YFSETQ. CDR3 DNA sequence: TGCGCCAGCAGCTTGGAGTTGGGCAGTCCAACCTACGAGCAGTACTTC. Amino acid sequence: CASSLELGSPTYEQYF.

This clonotype has at least ten counts. The chain is built from TRBV7-9 and TRBJ2-7; D remains unclear. The CDR3 sequence is 15 residues long. Germline V gene data show CDR1 as SEHNR and CDR2 as FQNEAQ (reference sequence). V shed 3 bases and J shed 5 bases, with 17 bases lying between them. This CDR3 reads CASSFNWPLGNEQYF. CDR3 DNA sequence: TGTGCCAGCAGCTTCAATTGGCCGCTGGGAAACGAGCAGTACTTC. Full variable domain (rest looked up from reference TRBV7-9 and TRBJ2-7): DTGVSQNPRHKITKRGQNVTFRCDPISEHNRLYWYRQTLGQGPEFLTYFQNEAQLEKSRLLSDRFSAERPKGSFSTLEIQRTEQGDSAMYLCASSFNWPLGNEQYFGPGTRLTVT.

Notes on this clonotype: This clone may be a read error of a much larger clone one base away. The gene calls are TRBV20-1 and TRBJ1-5; TRBD1 might be the D (5 bases). The CDR3 runs to 17 residues. Trimming took 2 bases from V and 6 from J, leaving 23 bases between them. Germline V gene lookup returns CDR1 DFQATT and CDR2 SNEGSKA (reference sequence). CDR3 loop: CSARKTRGIFEGQPQHF. CDR3 nucleotide sequence: TGCAGTGCTAGAAAGACAAGGGGCATTTTCGAGGGTCAGCCCCAGCATTTT.

This clonotype appeared a few times. V gene TRBV2 combines with J gene TRBJ2-6; D unresolved. CDR1 is SNHLY and CDR2 is FYNNEI in the germline V gene. The V gene lost 6 bases and the J gene lost 6 bases, with 12 bases spanning the gap. The CDR3 totals 14 residues. The CDR3 reads CASRDLSPANVLTF. CDR3 bases: TGTGCCAGCAGGGACCTATCCCCGGCCAACGTCCTGACTTTC.

As concerns this clonotype: This may be a read error: a much more frequent sequence differs by one nucleotide. This chain joins TRBV27 and TRBJ2-1, with a weak D call TRBD2 (5 bases). The length of the CDR3 is 16 residues. Trimming pared 0 bases from V and 4 bases from J, leaving 13 bases between. Germline assignment: CDR1 MNHEY and CDR2 SMNVEV (reference sequence). The CDR3 sequence is CASSLSRGAIYNEQFF. CDR3 nucleotide sequence: TGTGCCAGCAGTTTATCTCGGGGTGCAATTTACAATGAGCAGTTCTTC.

This clonotype showed up many times. The V gene is TRBV7-3, the J gene TRBJ1-1; 8 bases match TRBD1. This CDR3 contains 14 residues. The V and J ends lost 4 bases and 6 bases, in that order; junction bases with no gene match: 7. In germline, CDR1 is SGHTA, CDR2 FQGTGA. CDR3 coding DNA: TGTGCCAGCAGCTCGGACAGGGTGGCGCCTGAAGCTTTCTTT. It is translated as CASSSDRVAPEAFF.

This clonotype has only a few counts. The rearrangement uses TRBV30 and TRBJ1-1; 7 bases are shared with TRBD1. The V and J ends lost 1 base and 0 bases, in that order; junction bases with no gene match: 5. Germline CDR1 GTSNPN, CDR2 SVGIG (reference sequence). This CDR3 comprises 15 residues. CDR3 protein: CAWSGNRGVNTEAFF. DNA for the CDR3: TGTGCCTGGAGTGGAAACAGGGGAGTGAACACTGAAGCTTTCTTT.

In its sample, this clonotype was seen many times. The V call is TRBV2, the J call TRBJ1-1; D may be TRBD1 (6 bases). The germline V gene encodes CDR1 SNHLY and CDR2 FYNNEI. The ends were cut back, 5 bases at V and 7 bases at J, with 11 bases in the middle. This CDR3 comprises 12 residues. The CDR3 DNA reads as TGTGCCAGCAGTAAGGGGGGGGGTGAAGCTTTCTTT. Encoded protein: CASSKGGGEAFF.

This clonotype was observed many times. This chain joins TRBV20-1 and TRBJ2-7; 13 positions agree with TRBD2. In germline, CDR1 is DFQATT, CDR2 SNEGSKA (reference sequence). V was pared by 6 bases and J by 7 bases, with 3 bases of the junction left unmatched. CDR3 size: 12 residues. The CDR3 DNA reads TGCAGTGCCCCGGGACTAGCGGGGGAGCAGTACTTC. Protein sequence: CSAPGLAGEQYF.

This clonotype occurred many times. The rearrangement links TRBV14 to TRBJ2-1; TRBD2 aligns across 9 bases. V gave up 3 bases and J gave up 4 bases; unmatched junction bases: 16. The CDR3 has 19 amino acids. The germline V gene has CDR1 SGHDN and CDR2 FVKESK. The CDR3 is CASSQMEGSAGGSYNEQFF. CDR3 nucleotides: TGTGCCAGCAGCCAGATGGAAGGATCAGCGGGAGGTTCATACAATGAGCAGTTCTTC. The full variable domain, rest sourced from reference TRBV14 and TRBJ2-1, is EAGVTQFPSHSVIEKGQTVTLRCDPISGHDNLYWYRRVMGKEIKFLLHFVKESKQDESGMPNNRFLAERTGGTYSTLKVQPAELEDSGVYFCASSQMEGSAGGSYNEQFFGPGTRLTVL.

The table lists this clonotype with many counts. The rearrangement uses TRBV6-2 or TRBV6-3 and TRBJ2-7, with D possibly matching TRBD2 (5 bases). CDR3 length: 16 amino acids. From germline, CDR1 is MNHEY and CDR2 SVGEGT. Trimming cost V 4 bases and J 0 bases, with 16 bases left between them. The CDR3 protein is CASSLSGIVNSYEQYF. The CDR3 coding sequence is TGTGCCAGCAGTTTGTCCGGGATAGTAAACTCCTACGAGCAGTACTTC.

The sample holds one count of this clonotype. The rearrangement links TRBV20-1 to TRBJ2-1; TRBD2 aligns across 7 bases. CDR3 length: 14 amino acids. The V and J ends lost 0 bases and 11 bases, in that order; junction bases with no gene match: 10. Germline assignment: CDR1 DFQATT and CDR2 SNEGSKA (reference sequence). The CDR3 sequence is CSARDPSGKKKQFF. The CDR3 DNA is TGCAGTGCTAGAGATCCAAGCGGGAAAAAGAAGCAGTTCTTC.

This clonotype was seen at least ten times. The rearrangement uses TRBV12-3 or TRBV12-4 and TRBJ2-7; perhaps TRBD1 as D (5 bases). The CDR3 runs to 17 residues. V was clipped by 1 base and J by 0 bases, with 16 bases between them. The CDR3 sequence is CASSLEGSRQSSYEQYF. CDR3 coding DNA: TGTGCCAGCAGTTTAGAAGGTAGTAGACAGAGCTCCTACGAGCAGTACTTC.

The V call is TRBV6-1, the J call TRBJ1-1, with TRBD1 matching 9 bases. The CDR3 covers 15 residues. The junction had 8 bases not matched to a gene; V was cut back by 8 bases and J by 1 base. CDR1 and CDR2 from the germline V gene are MNHNS and SASEGT. For the CDR3, the DNA is TGTGCCAGCGATGAAGCGGGACAGGGGAACACTGAAGCTTTCTTT. Translation: CASDEAGQGNTEAFF.

DNA of the CDR3: TGTGCCAGCAGTTTAGGACAGTCTGGGGCCAACGTCCTGACTTTC. It translates to CASSLGQSGANVLTF. V and J are TRBV12-3 or TRBV12-4 and TRBJ2-6; D possibly corresponds to TRBD1 (5 bases). The CDR3 totals 15 residues. V dropped 1 base and J dropped 1 base, with 5 bases sitting between them.

A word on this clonotype: A junction boundary mismatches the germline segment, possibly from a read error. J is TRBJ2-6 and V is TRBV12-5; D could derive from TRBD1 or TRBD2 (5 bases each). Germline V gene data show CDR1 as LGHNT and CDR2 as FRNRAP. This CDR3 comprises 20 residues. The CDR3 bases are TGTGCTAGTGCTCCATCCTCCGGGACCGCCTTCAGCTCTGGGCCCAACGTCCTGACTTTC. As protein: CASAPSSGTAFSSGPNVLTF.